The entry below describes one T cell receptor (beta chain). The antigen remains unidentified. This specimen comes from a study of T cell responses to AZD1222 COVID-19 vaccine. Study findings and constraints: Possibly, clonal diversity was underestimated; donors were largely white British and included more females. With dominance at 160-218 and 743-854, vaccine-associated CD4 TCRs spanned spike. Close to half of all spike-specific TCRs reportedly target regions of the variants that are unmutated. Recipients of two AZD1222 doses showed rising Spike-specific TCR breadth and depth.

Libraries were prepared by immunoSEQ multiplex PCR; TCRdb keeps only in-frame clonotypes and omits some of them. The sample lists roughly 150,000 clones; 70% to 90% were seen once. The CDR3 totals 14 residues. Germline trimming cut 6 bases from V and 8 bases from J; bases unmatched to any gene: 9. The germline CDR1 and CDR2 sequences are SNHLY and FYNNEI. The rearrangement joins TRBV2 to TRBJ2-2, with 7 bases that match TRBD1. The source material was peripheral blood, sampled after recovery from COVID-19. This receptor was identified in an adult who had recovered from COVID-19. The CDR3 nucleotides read TGTGCCAGCAGACTAGGACAGGTCCGGGGGGAGCTGTTTTTT. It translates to CASRLGQVRGELFF. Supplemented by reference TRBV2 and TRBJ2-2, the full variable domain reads EPEVTQTPSHQVTQMGQEVILRCVPISNHLYFYWYRQILGQKVEFLVSFYNNEISEKSEIFDDQFSVERPDGSNFTLKIRSTKLEDSAMYFCASRLGQVRGELFFGEGSRLTVL.